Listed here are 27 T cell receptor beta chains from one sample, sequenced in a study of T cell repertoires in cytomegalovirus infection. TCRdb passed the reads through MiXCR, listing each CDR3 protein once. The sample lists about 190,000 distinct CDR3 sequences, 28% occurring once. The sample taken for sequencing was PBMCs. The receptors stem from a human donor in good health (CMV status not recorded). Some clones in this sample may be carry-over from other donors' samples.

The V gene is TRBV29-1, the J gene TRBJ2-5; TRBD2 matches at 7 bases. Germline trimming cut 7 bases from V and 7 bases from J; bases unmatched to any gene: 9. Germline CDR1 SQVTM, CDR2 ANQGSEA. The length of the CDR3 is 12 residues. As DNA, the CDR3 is TGCAGCGCTAGCGACTCGGGGGGGACCCAGTACTTC. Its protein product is CSASDSGGTQYF.

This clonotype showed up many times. In DNA form, the CDR3 reads TGTGCCAGCAGCTTGGATGGGGAACTCTACGAGCAGTACTTC. As protein: CASSLDGELYEQYF. V is TRBV5-5 and J is TRBJ2-7; no clear D gene. Germline CDR1 SGHKS, CDR2 YYEKEE (reference sequence). The CDR3 totals 14 residues. V was trimmed by 0 bases and J by 3 bases, leaving 10 bases between them.

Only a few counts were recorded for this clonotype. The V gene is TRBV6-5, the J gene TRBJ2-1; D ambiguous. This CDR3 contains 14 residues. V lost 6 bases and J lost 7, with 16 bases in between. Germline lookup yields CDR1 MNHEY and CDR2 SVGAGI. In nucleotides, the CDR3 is TGTGCCAGCAGCCTGTCCCCTATTCAGAATGAGCAGTTCTTC. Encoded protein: CASSLSPIQNEQFF.

CDR3 bases: TGCAGTGCTAGAGTTGCAGGGTACGGGCAGCCCCAGCATTTT. Encoded protein: CSARVAGYGQPQHF. V is TRBV20-1 and J is TRBJ1-5; tentative D call: TRBD1 (5 bases). The V gene lost 1 base and the J gene lost 7 bases, with 14 bases spanning the gap. CDR1 DFQATT and CDR2 SNEGSKA come from the germline V gene (reference sequence). CDR3 length equals 14 residues.

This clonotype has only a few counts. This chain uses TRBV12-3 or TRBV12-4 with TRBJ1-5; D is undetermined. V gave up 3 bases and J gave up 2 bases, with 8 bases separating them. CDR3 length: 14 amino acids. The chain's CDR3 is CASSFPGGNQPQHF. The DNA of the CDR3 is TGTGCCAGCAGTTTCCCAGGTGGCAATCAGCCCCAGCATTTT.

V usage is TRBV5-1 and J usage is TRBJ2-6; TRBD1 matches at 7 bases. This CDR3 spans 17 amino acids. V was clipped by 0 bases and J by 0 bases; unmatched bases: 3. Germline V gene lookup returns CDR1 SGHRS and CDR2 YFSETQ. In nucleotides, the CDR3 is TGCGCCAGCAGCTTGGAGGGGGCCAGCTCTGGGGCCAACGTCCTGACTTTC. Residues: CASSLEGASSGANVLTF.

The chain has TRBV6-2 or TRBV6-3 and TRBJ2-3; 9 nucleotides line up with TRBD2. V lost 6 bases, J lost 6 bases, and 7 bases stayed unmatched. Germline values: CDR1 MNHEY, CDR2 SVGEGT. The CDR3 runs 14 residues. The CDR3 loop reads CASSISGGSDTQYF. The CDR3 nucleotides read TGTGCCAGCAGCATTAGCGGGGGATCCGATACGCAGTATTTT.

The DNA of the CDR3 is TGCAGTGCTAGGGAGGAGTCACTGCCAAAGGAGACCCAGTACTTC. This encodes CSAREESLPKETQYF. The chain links TRBV20-1 to TRBJ2-5, with a possible D match to TRBD2 (5 bases). This CDR3 is built from 15 residues. The V gene lost 3 bases and the J gene lost 5 bases, with 19 bases spanning the gap. Germline CDR1 is DFQATT and CDR2 is SNEGSKA (reference sequence).

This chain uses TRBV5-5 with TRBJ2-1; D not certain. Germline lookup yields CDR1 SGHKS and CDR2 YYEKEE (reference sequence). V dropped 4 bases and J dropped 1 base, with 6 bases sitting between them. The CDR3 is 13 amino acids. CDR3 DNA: TGTGCCAGCAGCCCCCTTTCCTACAATGAGCAGTTCTTC. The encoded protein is CASSPLSYNEQFF.

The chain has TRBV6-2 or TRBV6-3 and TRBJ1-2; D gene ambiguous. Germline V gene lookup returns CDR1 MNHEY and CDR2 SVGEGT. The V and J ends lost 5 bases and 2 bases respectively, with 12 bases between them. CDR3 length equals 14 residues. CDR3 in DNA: TGTGCCAGCAGTCCGTCTGGACGGAACTATGGCTACACCTTC. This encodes CASSPSGRNYGYTF.

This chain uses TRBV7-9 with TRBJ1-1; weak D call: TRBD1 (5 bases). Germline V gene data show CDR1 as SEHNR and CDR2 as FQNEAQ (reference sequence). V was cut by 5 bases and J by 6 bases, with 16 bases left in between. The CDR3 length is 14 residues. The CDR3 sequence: CASSPSGGKPEAFF. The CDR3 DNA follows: TGTGCCAGCAGCCCAAGTGGGGGGAAGCCTGAAGCTTTCTTT. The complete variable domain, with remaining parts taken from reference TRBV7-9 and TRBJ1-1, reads DTGVSQNPRHKITKRGQNVTFRCDPISEHNRLYWYRQTLGQGPEFLTYFQNEAQLEKSRLLSDRFSAERPKGSFSTLEIQRTEQGDSAMYLCASSPSGGKPEAFFGQGTRLTVV.

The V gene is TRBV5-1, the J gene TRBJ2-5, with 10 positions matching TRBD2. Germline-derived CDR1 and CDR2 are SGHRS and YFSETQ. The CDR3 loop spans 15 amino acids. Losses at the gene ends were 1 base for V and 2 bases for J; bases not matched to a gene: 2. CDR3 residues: CASSLTSGDQETQYF. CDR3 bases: TGCGCCAGCAGCTTGACTAGCGGGGATCAAGAGACCCAGTACTTC.

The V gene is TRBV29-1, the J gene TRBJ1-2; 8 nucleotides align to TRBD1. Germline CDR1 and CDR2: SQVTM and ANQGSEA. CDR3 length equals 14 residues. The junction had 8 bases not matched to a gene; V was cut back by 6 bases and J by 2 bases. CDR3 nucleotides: TGCAGCGTCGGGCCCCAGGGGGCCAACTATGGCTACACCTTC. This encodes CSVGPQGANYGYTF.

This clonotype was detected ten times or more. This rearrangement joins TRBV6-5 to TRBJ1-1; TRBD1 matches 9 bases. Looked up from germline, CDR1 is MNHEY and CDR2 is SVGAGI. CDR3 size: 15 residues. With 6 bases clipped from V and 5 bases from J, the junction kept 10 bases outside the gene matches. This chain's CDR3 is CASRNGQGKGTEAFF. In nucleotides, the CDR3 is TGTGCCAGCAGGAATGGACAGGGGAAGGGAACTGAAGCTTTCTTT.

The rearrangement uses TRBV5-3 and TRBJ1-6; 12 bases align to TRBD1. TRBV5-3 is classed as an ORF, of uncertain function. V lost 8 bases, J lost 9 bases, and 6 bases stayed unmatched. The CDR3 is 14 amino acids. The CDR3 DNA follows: TGTGCCAGCAGCGTGGGACAGGGGGCTTCACCCCTCCACTTT. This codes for CASSVGQGASPLHF.

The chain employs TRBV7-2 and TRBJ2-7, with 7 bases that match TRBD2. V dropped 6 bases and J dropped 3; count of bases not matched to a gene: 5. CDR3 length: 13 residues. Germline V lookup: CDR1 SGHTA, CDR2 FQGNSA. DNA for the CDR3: TGTGCCAGCAGTTCGTGGGAGGGCTACGAGCAGTACTTC. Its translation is CASSSWEGYEQYF. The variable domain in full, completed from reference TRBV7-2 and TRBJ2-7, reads GAGVSQSPSNKVTEKGKDVELRCDPISGHTALYWYRQSLGQGLEFLIYFQGNSAPDKSGLPSDRFSAERTGGSVSTLTIQRTQQEDSAVYLCASSSWEGYEQYFGPGTRLTVT.

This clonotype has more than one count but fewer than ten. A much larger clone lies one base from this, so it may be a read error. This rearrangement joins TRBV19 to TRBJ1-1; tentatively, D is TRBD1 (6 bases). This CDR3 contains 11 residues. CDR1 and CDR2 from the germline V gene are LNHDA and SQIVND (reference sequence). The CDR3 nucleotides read TGTGCCAGTATTGGGGGCACTGACGCTTTCTTT. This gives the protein CASIGGTDAFF.

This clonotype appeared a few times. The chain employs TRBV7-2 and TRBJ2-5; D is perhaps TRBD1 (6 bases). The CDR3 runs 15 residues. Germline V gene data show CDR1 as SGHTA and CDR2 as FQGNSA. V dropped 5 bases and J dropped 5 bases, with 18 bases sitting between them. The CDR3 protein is CASSTLGQPRETQYF. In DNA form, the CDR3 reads TGTGCCAGCAGCACCTTAGGACAGCCGCGGGAGACCCAGTACTTC. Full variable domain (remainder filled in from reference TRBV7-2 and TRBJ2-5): GAGVSQSPSNKVTEKGKDVELRCDPISGHTALYWYRQSLGQGLEFLIYFQGNSAPDKSGLPSDRFSAERTGGSVSTLTIQRTQQEDSAVYLCASSTLGQPRETQYFGPGTRLLVL.

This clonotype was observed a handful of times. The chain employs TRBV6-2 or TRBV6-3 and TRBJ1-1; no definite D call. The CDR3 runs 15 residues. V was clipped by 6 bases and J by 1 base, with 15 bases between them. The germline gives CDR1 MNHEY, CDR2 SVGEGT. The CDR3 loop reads CASSLDIPQNTEAFF. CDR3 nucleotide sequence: TGTGCCAGCAGCCTTGACATCCCTCAGAACACTGAAGCTTTCTTT.

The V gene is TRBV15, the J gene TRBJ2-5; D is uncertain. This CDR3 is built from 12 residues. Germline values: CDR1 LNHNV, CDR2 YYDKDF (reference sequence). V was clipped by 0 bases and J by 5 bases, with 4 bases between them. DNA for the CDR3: TGTGCCACCAGCAGAGATTTCGAGACCCAGTACTTC. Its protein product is CATSRDFETQYF.

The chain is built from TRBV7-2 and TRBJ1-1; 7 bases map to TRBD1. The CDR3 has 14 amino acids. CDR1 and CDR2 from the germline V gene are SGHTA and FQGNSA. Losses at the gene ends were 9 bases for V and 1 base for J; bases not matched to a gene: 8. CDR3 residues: CARSLRQGNTEAFF. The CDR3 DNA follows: TGTGCCAGAAGCCTACGACAGGGGAACACTGAAGCTTTCTTT.

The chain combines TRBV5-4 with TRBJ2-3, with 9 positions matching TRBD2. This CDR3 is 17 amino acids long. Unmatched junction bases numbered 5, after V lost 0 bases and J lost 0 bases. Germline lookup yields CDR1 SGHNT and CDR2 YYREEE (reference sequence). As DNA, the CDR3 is TGTGCCAGCAGCTTGGCGGGGCGGGGGGGAAGCACAGATACGCAGTATTTT. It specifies CASSLAGRGGSTDTQYF.

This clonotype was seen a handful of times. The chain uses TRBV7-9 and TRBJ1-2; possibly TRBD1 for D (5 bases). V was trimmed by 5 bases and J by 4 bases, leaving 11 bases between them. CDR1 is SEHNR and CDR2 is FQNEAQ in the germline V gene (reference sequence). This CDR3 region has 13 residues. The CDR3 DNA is TGTGCCAGCAGCCTCAGGGAGAGCTATGGCTACACCTTC. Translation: CASSLRESYGYTF. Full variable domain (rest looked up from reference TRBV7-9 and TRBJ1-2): DTGVSQNPRHKITKRGQNVTFRCDPISEHNRLYWYRQTLGQGPEFLTYFQNEAQLEKSRLLSDRFSAERPKGSFSTLEIQRTEQGDSAMYLCASSLRESYGYTFGSGTRLTVV.

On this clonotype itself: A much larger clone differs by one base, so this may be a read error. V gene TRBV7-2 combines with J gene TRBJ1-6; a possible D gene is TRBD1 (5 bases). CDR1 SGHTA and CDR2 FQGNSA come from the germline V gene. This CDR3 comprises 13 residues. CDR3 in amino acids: CAISLPLGPPLHF. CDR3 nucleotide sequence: TGTGCCATCAGCTTACCCTTGGGGCCACCCCTCCACTTT.

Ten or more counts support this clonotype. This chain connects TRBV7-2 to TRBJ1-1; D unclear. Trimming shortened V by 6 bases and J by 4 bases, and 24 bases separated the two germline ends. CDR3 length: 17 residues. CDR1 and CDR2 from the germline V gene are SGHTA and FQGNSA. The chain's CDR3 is CASSSVETGVKGTEAFF. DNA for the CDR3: TGTGCCAGCAGTTCAGTCGAGACCGGGGTCAAGGGCACTGAAGCTTTCTTT.

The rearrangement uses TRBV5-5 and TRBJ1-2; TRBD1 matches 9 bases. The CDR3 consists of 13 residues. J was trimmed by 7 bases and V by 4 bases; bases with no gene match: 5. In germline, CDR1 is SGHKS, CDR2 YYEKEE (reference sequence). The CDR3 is CASSQGQGFGYTF. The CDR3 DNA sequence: TGTGCCAGCAGCCAAGGACAGGGGTTTGGCTACACCTTC.

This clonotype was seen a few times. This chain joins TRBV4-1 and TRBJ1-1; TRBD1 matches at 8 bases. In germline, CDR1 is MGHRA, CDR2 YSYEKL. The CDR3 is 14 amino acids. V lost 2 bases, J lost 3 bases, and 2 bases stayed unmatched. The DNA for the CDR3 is TGCGCCAGCAGCCAACAGGACAGGGACACTGAAGCTTTCTTT. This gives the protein CASSQQDRDTEAFF.